A selection of T cell receptor beta chains follows, all from one sample in a study of T cell repertoires in ileal Crohn's disease. Assay used: immunoSEQ multiplex PCR; TCRdb lists only in-frame clones, some missing. The table shows about 17,000 clones, with about 75% occurring only once. The sample consisted of ileal tissue. These receptors were collected from an adult with Crohn's disease. Both conserved end residues are part of each CDR3. The D gene is left open where the match is weak. Part of the rows lack a size; the others show once, few, many or a class for expanded clones.

v_gene	j_gene	abundance	d_gene	CDR3nt	CDR3aa
TRBV5-1	TRBJ2-2	few	TRBD2	TGCGCCAGCAGCCTGGGACTAGCGGGAGTTCTCGGGGAGCTGTTTTTT	CASSLGLAGVLGELFF
TRBV4-2	TRBJ2-1	once	TRBD2	TGTGCCAGCAGCGATAGCGGGAGAGACTACAATGAGCAGTTCTTC	CASSDSGRDYNEQFF
TRBV7-3	TRBJ2-2	NA	NA	TGTGCCAGCAGCCTCAGCGGAAACACCGGGGAGCTGTTTTTT	CASSLSGNTGELFF
TRBV10-2	TRBJ2-7	NA	NA	TGCGCCACCGCCGAGGGGGGGTACGAGCAGTACTTC	CATAEGGYEQYF
TRBV30	TRBJ1-2	once	NA	TGTGCCTGGAGTGTGAGTCTAAGTGGCTACACCTTC	CAWSVSLSGYTF
TRBV19	TRBJ2-1	NA	NA	TGTGCCAGTAGTGAACTAAATGAGCAGTTCTTC	CASSELNEQFF
TRBV18	TRBJ1-4	NA	NA	TGTGCCAGCTCACCGCGGCATACAACTAATGAAAAACTGTTTTTT	CASSPRHTTNEKLFF
TRBV11-3	TRBJ2-2	few	NA	TGTGCCAGCAGCTTAAGTACAGGGTACACCGGGGAGCTGTTTTTT	CASSLSTGYTGELFF
TRBV5-1	TRBJ2-5	NA	NA	TGCGCCAGCAGCTTGGGTAGCGAGGGAGAGACCCAGTACTTC	CASSLGSEGETQYF
TRBV15	TRBJ2-5	NA	TRBD1	TGTGCCACCAGCAGAGTAACAGGGGTAGAGACCCAGTACTTC	CATSRVTGVETQYF
TRBV29-1	TRBJ1-1	NA	NA	TGCAGCGTTGAGGGGAGGACGGTCAACACTGAAGCTTTCTTT	CSVEGRTVNTEAFF
TRBV5-4	TRBJ2-7	NA	TRBD1	TGTGCCAGCAGCCAGCCGGGACAGACCTACGAGCAGTACTTC	CASSQPGQTYEQYF
TRBV5-1	TRBJ2-5	NA	TRBD2	TGCGCCAGCAGCTCGGGACTAGCGGGACCAAACCAAGAGACCCAGTACTTC	CASSSGLAGPNQETQYF
TRBV6-4	TRBJ2-3	NA	TRBD2	TGTGCCAGCAGTACCGCTAGCGGGGGGACAGATACGCAGTATTTT	CASSTASGGTDTQYF
TRBV27	TRBJ1-2	few	TRBD1	TGTGCCAGCAGGTCAACCGTCTGGGACAGATTGGGTGGCTACACCTTC	CASRSTVWDRLGGYTF
TRBV5-1	TRBJ1-1	once	NA	TGCGCCAGCAGCTTGGCGGGGAACACTGAAGCTTTCTTT	CASSLAGNTEAFF
TRBV27	TRBJ1-2	few	NA	TGTGCCAGCAGTTTAGGAGTGCACTATGGCTACACCTTC	CASSLGVHYGYTF
TRBV5-5	TRBJ1-1	few	NA	TGTGCCAGCAGCGCTCACTTGTGGGGGGTAGAAGCTTTCTTT	CASSAHLWGVEAFF
TRBV2	TRBJ2-5	NA	NA	TGTGCCAGCAGTCCTGGGGCAGGCCCACAAGAGACCCAGTACTTC	CASSPGAGPQETQYF
TRBV4-1	TRBJ2-1	few	NA	TGCGCCAGCAGCTACCTTGCGCGGGACAATGAGCAGTTCTTC	CASSYLARDNEQFF
TRBV5-1	TRBJ2-2	once	NA	TGCGCCAGCAGCTTCGGTCAGGGCACCGGGGAGCTGTTTTTT	CASSFGQGTGELFF
TRBV19	TRBJ1-2	NA	NA	TGTGCCAGTACCCCCGTTGGGTCGGGGGGTGGCTACACCTTC	CASTPVGSGGGYTF
TRBV7-9	TRBJ2-7	NA	TRBD2	TGTGCCAGCAGCTTGCGGGGGTTTTACGAGCAGTACTTC	CASSLRGFYEQYF
TRBV5-4	TRBJ2-7	NA	TRBD2	TGTGCCAGCAGCTCTCCCCGCGGGGGGAGCGAGCAGTACTTC	CASSSPRGGSEQYF
TRBV30	TRBJ1-2	NA	TRBD1	TGTGCCTGGACGCCAGGGGGACAGGGCTACACCTTC	CAWTPGGQGYTF
TRBV2	TRBJ1-4	NA	NA	TGTGCCAGCAGTGATTTATACGGCACAGGTAATGAAAAACTGTTTTTT	CASSDLYGTGNEKLFF
TRBV11-1	TRBJ2-1	NA	NA	TGTGCCAGCAGCTTAGACCCCCCCAGCGTGCGGTTCAACAATGAGCAGTTCTTC	CASSLDPPSVRFNNEQFF
TRBV11-3	TRBJ2-3	large	NA	TGTGCCAGCAGCTTAGATCGTGGCGGGACTGGTACGCAGTATTTT	CASSLDRGGTGTQYF
TRBV9	TRBJ2-7	NA	NA	TGTGCCAGCAGCGAGGCCTGGGGGGACGAGCAGTACTTC	CASSEAWGDEQYF
TRBV7-7	TRBJ2-2	NA	TRBD1	TGTGCCAGCAGCTCGAGGACAGGGATGAACACCGGGGAGCTGTTTTTT	CASSSRTGMNTGELFF
TRBV7-3	TRBJ2-7	NA	NA	TGTGCCAGCAGCTTAGGCCCCGGGGACTCCTACGAGCAGTACTTC	CASSLGPGDSYEQYF
TRBV5-1	TRBJ2-1	NA	NA	TGCGCCAGCAGCTTATCCAGGGGCAGGACTCGTTCCAATGAGCAGTTCTTC	CASSLSRGRTRSNEQFF
TRBV20-1	TRBJ1-1	NA	TRBD1	TGCAGTGCTCCGACAGGGGGCCGAGCTTTCTTT	CSAPTGGRAFF
TRBV28	TRBJ1-3	medium-sized	NA	TGTGCCAGCACAAAGCTGGGCAAAGGGGGAGGGGCTTACTCTGGAAACACCATATATTTT	CASTKLGKGGGAYSGNTIYF
TRBV4-1	TRBJ2-7	once	NA	TGCGCCAGCAGCCAAGATGGGCTAGCTTACGAGCAGTACTTC	CASSQDGLAYEQYF
TRBV9	TRBJ1-1	NA	NA	TGTGCCAGCAGCCCTCAGGGATTCGGGAACACTGAAGCTTTCTTT	CASSPQGFGNTEAFF
TRBV6-1	TRBJ1-3	NA	NA	TGTGCCAGCAGTGAAGCGGGAGACGGCGGAAACACCATATATTTT	CASSEAGDGGNTIYF
TRBV11-1	TRBJ2-5	NA	NA	TGTGCCAGCAGCAGGGACATTCAAGAGACCCAGTACTTC	CASSRDIQETQYF
TRBV7-6	TRBJ2-5	NA	NA	TGTGCCAGCAGCTTAGTCATAGCCTCCGCGGAGACCCAGTACTTC	CASSLVIASAETQYF
TRBV5-1	TRBJ2-7	NA	NA	TGCGCCAGCAGGCCGGCAGACAGTGCCTACGAGCAGTACTTC	CASRPADSAYEQYF
TRBV11-1	TRBJ2-1	NA	TRBD1	TGTGCCAGCAGCTCCTTCGGACAGGGGGCCAATGAGCAGTTCTTC	CASSSFGQGANEQFF
TRBV11-2	TRBJ2-3	NA	NA	TGTGCCAGCGCCCCGGGGTCCACAGATACGCAGTATTTT	CASAPGSTDTQYF
TRBV5-1	TRBJ1-2	NA	NA	TGCGCCAGCAGCTACGAATCCAGTACTAACTATGGCTACACCTTC	CASSYESSTNYGYTF
TRBV5-1	TRBJ2-1	NA	NA	TGCGCCAGCAGCTCGCAGCCGGGACAATCCTACAATGAGCAGTTCTTC	CASSSQPGQSYNEQFF
TRBV9	TRBJ1-2	few	TRBD1	TGTGCCAGCAGCGACCCAGGGGGCGGCTATGGCTACACCTTC	CASSDPGGGYGYTF
TRBV28	TRBJ1-1	NA	NA	TGTGCCAGCAGTCCTCCCGACAGCATGAACACTGAAGCTTTCTTT	CASSPPDSMNTEAFF
TRBV4-2	TRBJ2-1	NA	TRBD2	TGTGCCAGCAGCCACGACGGACTAGCGGGCCGGTATCTAAATGAGCAGTTCTTC	CASSHDGLAGRYLNEQFF
TRBV5-1	TRBJ1-1	NA	TRBD1	TGCGCCAGCAGCTTGGCCCCAGGGACAGCGAACACTGAAGCTTTCTTT	CASSLAPGTANTEAFF